The clone carrying this TCR beta chain was seen at least ten times. Libraries were prepared by immunoSEQ multiplex PCR; TCRdb keeps only in-frame clonotypes and omits some of them. Of 40,000 to 60,000 clones detected, about 75% appear once; the ten largest clones hold over 7%. Germline assignment: CDR1 SGHAT and CDR2 FQNNGV. CDR3 length: 15 residues. V gave up 5 bases and J gave up 4 bases; unmatched junction bases: 6. The data are from a study of OX40 agonist ivuxolimab in advanced cancers. The chain combines TRBV11-2 with TRBJ2-1; TRBD2 matches 9 bases. This specimen consisted of CD4+ or CD8+ T cells sorted from blood, obtained in a trial of the OX40 agonist ivuxolimab. This sequence was found in an adult with an advanced solid tumor such as melanoma, head and neck, liver or kidney cancer. The CDR3 loop reads CASSQRLAEYNEQFF. The CDR3, as DNA: TGTGCCAGCAGCCAACGACTAGCGGAATACAATGAGCAGTTCTTC.